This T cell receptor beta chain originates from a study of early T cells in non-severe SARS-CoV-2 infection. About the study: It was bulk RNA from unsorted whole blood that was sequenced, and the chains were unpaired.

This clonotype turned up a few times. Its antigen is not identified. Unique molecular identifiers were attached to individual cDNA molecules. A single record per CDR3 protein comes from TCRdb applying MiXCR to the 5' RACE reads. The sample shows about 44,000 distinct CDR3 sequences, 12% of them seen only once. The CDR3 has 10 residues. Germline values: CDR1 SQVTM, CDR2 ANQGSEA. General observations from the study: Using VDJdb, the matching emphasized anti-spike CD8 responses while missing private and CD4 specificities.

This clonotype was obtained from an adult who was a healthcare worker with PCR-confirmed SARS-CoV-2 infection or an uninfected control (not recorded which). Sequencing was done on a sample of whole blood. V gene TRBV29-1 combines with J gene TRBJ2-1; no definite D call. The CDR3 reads CTCLGNEQFF. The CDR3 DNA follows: TGCACCTGTCTCGGGAATGAGCAGTTCTTC.